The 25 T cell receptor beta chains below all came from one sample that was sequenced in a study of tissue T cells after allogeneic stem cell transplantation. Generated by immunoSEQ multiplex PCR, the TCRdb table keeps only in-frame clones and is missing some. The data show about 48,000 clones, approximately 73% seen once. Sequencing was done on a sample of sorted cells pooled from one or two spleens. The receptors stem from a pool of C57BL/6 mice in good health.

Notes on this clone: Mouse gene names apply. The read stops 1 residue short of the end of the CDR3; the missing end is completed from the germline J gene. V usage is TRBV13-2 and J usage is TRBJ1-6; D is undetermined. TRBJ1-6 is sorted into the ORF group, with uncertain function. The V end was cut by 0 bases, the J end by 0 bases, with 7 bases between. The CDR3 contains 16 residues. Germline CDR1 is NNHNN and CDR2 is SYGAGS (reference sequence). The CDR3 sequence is CASGDARSSYNSPLYF. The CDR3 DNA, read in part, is TGTGCCAGCGGTGATGCGAGGTCTTCCTATAATTCGCCCCTCTAC.

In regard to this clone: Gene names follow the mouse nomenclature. CDR3 bases read: TGTGCCAGCAGTGATAGGGCCCTAAACACAGAAGTCTTC. It translates to CASSDRALNTEVF. The whole CDR3 protein reads CASSDRALNTEVFF. The gene calls are TRBV13-3 and TRBJ1-1; unclear D gene. The sequenced fragment ends 1 residue before the CDR3 boundary, so the rest is inferred from the germline J gene. Between the trimmed V and J ends, which lost 1 base and 1 base, there was a span of 8 bases. CDR1 NNHDY and CDR2 SYVADS come from the germline V gene. The CDR3 is 14 amino acids.

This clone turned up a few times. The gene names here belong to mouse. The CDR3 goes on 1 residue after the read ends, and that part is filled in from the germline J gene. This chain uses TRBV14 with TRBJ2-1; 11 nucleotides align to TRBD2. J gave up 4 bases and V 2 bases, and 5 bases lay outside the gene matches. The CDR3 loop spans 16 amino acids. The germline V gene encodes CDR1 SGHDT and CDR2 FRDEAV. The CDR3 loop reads CASSLHWGGAYAEQFF. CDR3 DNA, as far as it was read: TGTGCCAGCAGTTTACACTGGGGGGGCGCTTATGCTGAGCAGTTC. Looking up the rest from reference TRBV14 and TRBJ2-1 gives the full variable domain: EAGVTQSPRYAVLQEGQAVSFWCDPISGHDTLYWYQQPRDQGPQLLVYFRDEAVIDNSQLPSDRFSAVRPKGTNSTLKIQSAKQGDTATYLCASSLHWGGAYAEQFFGPGTRLTVL.

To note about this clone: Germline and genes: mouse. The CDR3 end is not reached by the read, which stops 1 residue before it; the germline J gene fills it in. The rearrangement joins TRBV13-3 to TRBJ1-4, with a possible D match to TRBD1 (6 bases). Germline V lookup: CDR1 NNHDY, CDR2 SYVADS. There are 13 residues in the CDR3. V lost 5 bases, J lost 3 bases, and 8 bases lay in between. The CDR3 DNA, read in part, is TGTGCCAGCAGCCGGGACACCAACGAAAGATTATTT. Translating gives CASSRDTNERLF. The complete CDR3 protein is CASSRDTNERLFF.

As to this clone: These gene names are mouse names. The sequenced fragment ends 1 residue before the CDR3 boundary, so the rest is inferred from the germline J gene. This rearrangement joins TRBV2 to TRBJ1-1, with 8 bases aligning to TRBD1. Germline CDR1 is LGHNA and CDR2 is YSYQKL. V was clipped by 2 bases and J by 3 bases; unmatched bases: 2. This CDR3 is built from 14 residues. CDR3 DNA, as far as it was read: TGTGCCAGCAGCCAACAGGGGGCCGACACAGAAGTCTTC. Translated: CASSQQGADTEVF. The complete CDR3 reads CASSQQGADTEVFF.

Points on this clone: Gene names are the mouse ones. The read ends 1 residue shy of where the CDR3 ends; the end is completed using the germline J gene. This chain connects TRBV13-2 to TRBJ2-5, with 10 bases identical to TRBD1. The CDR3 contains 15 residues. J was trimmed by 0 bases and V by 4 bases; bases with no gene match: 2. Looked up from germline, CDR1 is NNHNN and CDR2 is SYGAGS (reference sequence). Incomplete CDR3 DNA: TGTGCCAGCGGTCGGGACAGGGGTAACCAAGACACCCAGTAC. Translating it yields CASGRDRGNQDTQY. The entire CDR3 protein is CASGRDRGNQDTQYF.

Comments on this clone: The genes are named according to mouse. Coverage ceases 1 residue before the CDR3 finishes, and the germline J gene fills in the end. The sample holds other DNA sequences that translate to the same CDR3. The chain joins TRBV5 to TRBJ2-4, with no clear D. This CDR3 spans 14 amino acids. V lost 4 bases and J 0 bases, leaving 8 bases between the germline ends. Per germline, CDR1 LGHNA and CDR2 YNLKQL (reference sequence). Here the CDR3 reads CASSPLGSQNTLYF. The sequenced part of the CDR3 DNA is TGTGCCAGCAGCCCCCTAGGGAGTCAAAACACCTTGTAC.

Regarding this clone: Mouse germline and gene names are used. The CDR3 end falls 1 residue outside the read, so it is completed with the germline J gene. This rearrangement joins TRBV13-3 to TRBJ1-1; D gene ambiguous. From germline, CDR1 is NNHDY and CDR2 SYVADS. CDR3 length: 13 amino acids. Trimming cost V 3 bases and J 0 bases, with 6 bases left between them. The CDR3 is CASSANPNTEVFF. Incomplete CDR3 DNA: TGTGCCAGCAGTGCCAACCCAAACACAGAAGTCTTC.

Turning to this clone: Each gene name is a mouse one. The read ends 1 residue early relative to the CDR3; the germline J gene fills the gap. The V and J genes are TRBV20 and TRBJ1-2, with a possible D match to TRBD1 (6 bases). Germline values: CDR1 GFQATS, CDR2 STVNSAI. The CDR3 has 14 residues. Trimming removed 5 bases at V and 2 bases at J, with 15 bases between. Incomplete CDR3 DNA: TGTGGTGCTTCGAGGGGGGGATACAACTCCGACTACACC. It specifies CGASRGGYNSDYT. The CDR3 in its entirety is CGASRGGYNSDYTF.

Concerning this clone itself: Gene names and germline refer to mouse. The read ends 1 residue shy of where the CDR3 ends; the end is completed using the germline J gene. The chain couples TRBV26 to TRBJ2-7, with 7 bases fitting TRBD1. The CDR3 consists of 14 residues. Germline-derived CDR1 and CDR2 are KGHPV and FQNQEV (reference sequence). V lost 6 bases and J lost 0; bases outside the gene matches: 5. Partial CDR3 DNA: TGTGCCAGCAGCCGGGGACAGTTCTCCTATGAACAGTAC. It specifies CASSRGQFSYEQY. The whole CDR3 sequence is CASSRGQFSYEQYF. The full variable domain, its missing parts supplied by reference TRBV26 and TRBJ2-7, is NSKVIQTPRYLVKGQGQKAKMRCIPEKGHPVVFWYQQNKNNEFKFLINFQNQEVLQQIDMTEKRFSAECPSNSPCSLEIQSSEAGDSALYLCASSRGQFSYEQYFGPGTRLTVL.

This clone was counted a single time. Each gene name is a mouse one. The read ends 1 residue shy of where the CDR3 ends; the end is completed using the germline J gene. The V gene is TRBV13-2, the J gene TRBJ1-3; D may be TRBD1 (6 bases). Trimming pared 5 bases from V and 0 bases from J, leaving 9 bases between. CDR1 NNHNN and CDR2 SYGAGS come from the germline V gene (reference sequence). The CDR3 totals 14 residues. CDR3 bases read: TGTGCCAGCGGCCACAGGGATTCTGGAAATACGCTCTAT. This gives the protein CASGHRDSGNTLY. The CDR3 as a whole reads CASGHRDSGNTLYF.

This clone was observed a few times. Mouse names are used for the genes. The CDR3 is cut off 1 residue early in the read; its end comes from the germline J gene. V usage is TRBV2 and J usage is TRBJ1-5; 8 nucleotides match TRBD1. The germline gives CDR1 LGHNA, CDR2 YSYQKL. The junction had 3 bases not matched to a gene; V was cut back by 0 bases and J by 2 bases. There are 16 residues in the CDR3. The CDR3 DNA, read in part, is TGTGCCAGCAGCCAAGACCCAGGGGGCTACAACCAGGCTCCGCTT. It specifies CASSQDPGGYNQAPL. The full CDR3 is CASSQDPGGYNQAPLF.

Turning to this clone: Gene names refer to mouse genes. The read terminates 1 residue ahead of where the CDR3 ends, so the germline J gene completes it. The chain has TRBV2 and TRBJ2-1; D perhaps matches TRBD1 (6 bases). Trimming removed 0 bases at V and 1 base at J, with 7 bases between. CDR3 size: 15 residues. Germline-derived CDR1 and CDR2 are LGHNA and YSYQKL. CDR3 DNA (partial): TGTGCCAGCAGCCAAGAAGGGACAAACTATGCTGAGCAGTTC. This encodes CASSQEGTNYAEQF. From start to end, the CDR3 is CASSQEGTNYAEQFF.

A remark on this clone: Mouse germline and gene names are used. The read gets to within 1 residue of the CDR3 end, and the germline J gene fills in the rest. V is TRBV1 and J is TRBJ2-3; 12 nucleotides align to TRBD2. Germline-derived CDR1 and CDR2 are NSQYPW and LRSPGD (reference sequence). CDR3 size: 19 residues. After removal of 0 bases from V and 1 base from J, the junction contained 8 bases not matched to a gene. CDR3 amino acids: CTCSADLDWGGLRAETLYF. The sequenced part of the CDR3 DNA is TGCACCTGCAGTGCAGATCTCGACTGGGGGGGCTTGCGTGCAGAAACGCTGTAT.

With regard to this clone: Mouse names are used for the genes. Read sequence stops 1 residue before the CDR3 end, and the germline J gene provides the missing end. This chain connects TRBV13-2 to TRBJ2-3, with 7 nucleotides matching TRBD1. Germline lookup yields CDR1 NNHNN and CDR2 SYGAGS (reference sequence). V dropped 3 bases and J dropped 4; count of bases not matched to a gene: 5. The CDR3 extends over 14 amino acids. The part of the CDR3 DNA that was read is TGTGCCAGCGGTGGCCCGACAGGGACAGAAACGCTGTAT. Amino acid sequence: CASGGPTGTETLY. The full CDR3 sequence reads CASGGPTGTETLYF.

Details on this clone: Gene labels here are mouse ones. CDR3 sequence reads: CASSLWGNTLYF. The part of the CDR3 DNA that was read is TGTGCCAGCAGCCTCTGGGGAAACACCTTGTAC. V usage is TRBV4 and J usage is TRBJ2-4; D might be TRBD2 (6 bases). Read data end 1 residue before the CDR3 end; the end is taken from the germline J gene. The CDR3 has 12 residues. With 5 bases removed from V and 5 bases from J, the gap between germline ends came to 8 bases. CDR1 is LGHDT, CDR2 YNNKQL, per germline (reference sequence).

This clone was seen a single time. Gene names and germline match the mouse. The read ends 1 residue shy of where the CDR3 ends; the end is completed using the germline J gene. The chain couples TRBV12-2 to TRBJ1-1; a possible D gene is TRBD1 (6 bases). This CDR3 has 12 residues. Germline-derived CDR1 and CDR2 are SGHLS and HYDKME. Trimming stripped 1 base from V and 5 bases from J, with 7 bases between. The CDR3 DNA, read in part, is TGTGCCAGCTCTCTGGACAGAACAGAAGTCTTC. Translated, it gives CASSLDRTEVF. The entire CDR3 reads CASSLDRTEVFF. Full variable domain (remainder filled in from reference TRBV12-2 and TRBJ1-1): NSGVVQSPRYIIKGKGERSILKCIPISGHLSVAWYQQTQGQELKFFIQHYDKMERDKGNLPSRFSVQQFDDYHSEMNMSALELEDSAVYFCASSLDRTEVFFGKGTRLTVV.

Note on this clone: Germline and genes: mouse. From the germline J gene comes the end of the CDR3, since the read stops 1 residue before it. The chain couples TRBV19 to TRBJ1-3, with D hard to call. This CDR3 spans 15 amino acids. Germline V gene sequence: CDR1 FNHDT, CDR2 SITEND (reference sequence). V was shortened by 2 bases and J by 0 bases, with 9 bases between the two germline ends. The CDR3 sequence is CASSIWQNSGNTLYF. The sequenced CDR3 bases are TGTGCCAGCAGTATCTGGCAAAATTCTGGAAATACGCTCTAT.

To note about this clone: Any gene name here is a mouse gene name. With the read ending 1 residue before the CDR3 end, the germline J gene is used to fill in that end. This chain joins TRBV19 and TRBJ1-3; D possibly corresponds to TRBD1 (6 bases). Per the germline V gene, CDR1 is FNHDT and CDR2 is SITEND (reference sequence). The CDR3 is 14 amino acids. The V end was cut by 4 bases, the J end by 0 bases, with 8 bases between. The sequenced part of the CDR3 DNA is TGTGCCAGCAGTGGGACAATTTCTGGAAATACGCTCTAT. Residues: CASSGTISGNTLY. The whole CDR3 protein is CASSGTISGNTLYF.

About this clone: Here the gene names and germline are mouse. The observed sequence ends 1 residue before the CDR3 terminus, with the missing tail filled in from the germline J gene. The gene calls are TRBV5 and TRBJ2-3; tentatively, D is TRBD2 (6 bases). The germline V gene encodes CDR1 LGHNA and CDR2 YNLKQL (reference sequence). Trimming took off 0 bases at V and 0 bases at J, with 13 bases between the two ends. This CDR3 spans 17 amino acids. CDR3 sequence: CASSQDGWGTSAETLYF. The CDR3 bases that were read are TGTGCCAGCAGCCAAGATGGGTGGGGGACTAGTGCAGAAACGCTGTAT.

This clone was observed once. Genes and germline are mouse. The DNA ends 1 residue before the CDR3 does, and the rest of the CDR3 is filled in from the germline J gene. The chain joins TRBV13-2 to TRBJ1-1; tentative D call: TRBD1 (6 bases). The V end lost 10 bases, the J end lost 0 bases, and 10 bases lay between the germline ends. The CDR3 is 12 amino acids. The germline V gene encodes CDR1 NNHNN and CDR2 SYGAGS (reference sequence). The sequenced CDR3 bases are TGTGCCGGGGGACACTCAAACACAGAAGTCTTC. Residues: CAGGHSNTEVF. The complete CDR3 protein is CAGGHSNTEVFF.

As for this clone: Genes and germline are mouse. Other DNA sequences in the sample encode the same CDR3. The sequenced part of the CDR3 DNA is TGTGCCAGCAGTGACTGGGGGGGCCAAGACACCCAGTAC. Protein sequence: CASSDWGGQDTQY. The CDR3 in full is CASSDWGGQDTQYF. V is TRBV13-1 and J is TRBJ2-5; 9 nucleotides align to TRBD2. The sequence runs out 1 residue before the end of the CDR3; the remainder is reconstructed from the germline J gene. The V segment lost 2 bases and the J segment 2 bases; nucleotides outside the gene matches: 0. The germline gives CDR1 NSHNY, CDR2 SYGAGN. CDR3 length: 14 amino acids.

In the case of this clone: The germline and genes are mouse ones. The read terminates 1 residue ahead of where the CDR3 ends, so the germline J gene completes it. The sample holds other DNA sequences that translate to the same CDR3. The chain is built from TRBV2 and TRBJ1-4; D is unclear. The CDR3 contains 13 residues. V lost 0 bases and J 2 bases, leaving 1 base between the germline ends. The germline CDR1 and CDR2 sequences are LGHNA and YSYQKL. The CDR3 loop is CASSQDSNERLFF. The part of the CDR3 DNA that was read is TGTGCCAGCAGCCAAGACTCCAACGAAAGATTATTT.

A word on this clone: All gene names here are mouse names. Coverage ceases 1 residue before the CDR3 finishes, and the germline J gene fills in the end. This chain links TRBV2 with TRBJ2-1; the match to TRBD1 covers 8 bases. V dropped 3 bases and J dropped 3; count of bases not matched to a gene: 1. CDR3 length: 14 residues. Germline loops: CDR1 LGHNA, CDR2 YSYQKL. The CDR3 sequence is CASSHTGGYAEQFF. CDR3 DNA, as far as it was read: TGTGCCAGCAGCCACACAGGGGGCTATGCTGAGCAGTTC.

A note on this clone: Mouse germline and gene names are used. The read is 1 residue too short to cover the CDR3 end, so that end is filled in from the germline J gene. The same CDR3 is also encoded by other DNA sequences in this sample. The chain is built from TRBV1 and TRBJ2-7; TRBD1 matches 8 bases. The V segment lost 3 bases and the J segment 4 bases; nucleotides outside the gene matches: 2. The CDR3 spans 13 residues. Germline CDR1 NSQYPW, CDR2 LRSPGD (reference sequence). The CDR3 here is CTCSAGTGYEQYF. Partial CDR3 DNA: TGCACCTGCAGTGCCGGGACAGGATATGAACAGTAC.